This entry lists 9 T cell receptor beta chains sequenced from one sample in a study of patients and donors after allogeneic stem cell transplantation. A single record per CDR3 protein comes from TCRdb applying MiXCR to the RT-PCR reads. The repertoire holds 900,000 to 1,000,000 distinct CDR3 sequences, under 20% seen once, with approximately 5.9% in the top ten. Material for sequencing was blood, either unsorted or a sorted T cell fraction (not recorded which). The receptor set was obtained from a human donor who was either an allogeneic HSCT recipient or a stem cell or donor lymphocyte infusion donor (not recorded which). It is not recorded whose cells these are; they may come from a transplant donor.

The chain recombines TRBV7-2 with TRBJ2-3; possibly TRBD1 or TRBD2 for D (5 bases each). V dropped 1 base and J dropped 5 bases, with 19 bases sitting between them. CDR1 and CDR2 from the germline V gene are SGHTA and FQGNSA. The CDR3 is made up of 17 amino acids. The CDR3 coding sequence is TGTGCCAGCAGCTTAGTAGGGGCGGCGGGTCACAGAGATACGCAGTATTTT. Translated, it gives CASSLVGAAGHRDTQYF.

V is TRBV29-1 and J is TRBJ1-3; TRBD1 matches at 10 bases. Germline loops: CDR1 SQVTM, CDR2 ANQGSEA. This CDR3 comprises 14 residues. The J segment lost 4 bases and the V segment lost 4 bases, leaving 4 bases of the junction unmatched. CDR3 sequence reads: CSVGQGATGNTIYF. For the CDR3, the DNA is TGCAGCGTTGGACAGGGGGCGACGGGAAACACCATATATTTT.

The J gene is TRBJ2-7, the V gene TRBV5-1; D might be TRBD1 or TRBD2, each matching 5 bases. V was shortened by 3 bases and J by 0 bases, with 13 bases between the two germline ends. Germline V lookup: CDR1 SGHRS, CDR2 YFSETQ. The length of the CDR3 is 15 residues. CDR3 amino acids: CASSWGSGPSYEQYF. DNA of the CDR3: TGCGCCAGCAGCTGGGGGTCAGGGCCCTCCTACGAGCAGTACTTC. The whole variable domain, remainder taken from reference TRBV5-1 and TRBJ2-7, is KAGVTQTPRYLIKTRGQQVTLSCSPISGHRSVSWYQQTPGQGLQFLFEYFSETQRNKGNFPGRFSGRQFSNSRSEMNVSTLELGDSALYLCASSWGSGPSYEQYFGPGTRLTVT.

This clonotype occurred a few times. This chain uses TRBV7-8 with TRBJ2-2, with D hard to call. V shed 4 bases and J shed 9 bases, with 18 bases lying between them. The germline CDR1 and CDR2 sequences are SGHVS and FQNEAQ. The CDR3 totals 15 residues. CDR3 sequence reads: CASSSSEPSLRELFF. The CDR3 DNA is TGTGCCAGCAGCTCCTCGGAACCCTCCCTCCGGGAGCTGTTTTTT.

This chain links TRBV2 with TRBJ2-5; 11 bases match TRBD1. The germline gives CDR1 SNHLY, CDR2 FYNNEI. The trim removed 7 bases at V and 9 bases at J, leaving 10 bases unmatched. CDR3 size: 14 residues. CDR3 amino acids: CASTLDRDRGAQYF. DNA for the CDR3: TGTGCCAGCACCCTCGACCGGGACAGGGGGGCCCAGTACTTC.

Comments on this clonotype: Since no conserved phenylalanine or tryptophan closes the CDR3, a read error is the likely cause. This chain joins TRBV29-1 and TRBJ1-2, with D uncertain. From germline, CDR1 is SQVTM and CDR2 ANQGSEA. Deletions cut 3 bases from V and 2 bases from J, with 16 bases between. The CDR3 covers 15 residues. The CDR3 is CSVDSQGRENYGYTL. The CDR3 nucleotides read TGCAGCGTTGACTCACAAGGACGGGAAAACTATGGCTACACCTTA.

The rearrangement uses TRBV5-1 and TRBJ2-7; no reliable D call. This CDR3 spans 14 amino acids. Germline V lookup: CDR1 SGHRS, CDR2 YFSETQ. Trimming shortened V by 0 bases and J by 3 bases, and 10 bases separated the two germline ends. The CDR3, as DNA: TGCGCCAGCAGCTTGGACCCGGTCCTCTACGAGCAGTACTTC. This translates into CASSLDPVLYEQYF.

This clonotype was detected ten times or more. V and J are TRBV7-9 and TRBJ2-1; 9 nucleotides line up with TRBD2. CDR1 is SEHNR and CDR2 is FQNEAQ in the germline V gene (reference sequence). The CDR3 has 17 amino acids. The V and J ends lost 1 base and 4 bases, in that order; junction bases with no gene match: 8. CDR3 coding DNA: TGTGCCAGCAGCTTAGGTTCTCTAGCGGGGCGTTACAATGAGCAGTTCTTC. It is translated as CASSLGSLAGRYNEQFF.

The rearrangement links TRBV15 to TRBJ1-3; D possibly corresponds to TRBD1 (5 bases). V shed 0 bases and J shed 2 bases, with 8 bases lying between them. CDR1 and CDR2 from the germline V gene are LNHNV and YYDKDF (reference sequence). The CDR3 has 15 amino acids. The CDR3 bases are TGTGCCACCAGCAGAGATCCAGGGCCTGGAAACACCATATATTTT. Amino acids: CATSRDPGPGNTIYF.